This T cell receptor (beta chain) was found in a study of cytomegalovirus exposure and HLA in healthy donors. 13 Jbeta primers and 60 Vbeta primers were used for the PCR. Some clones are missing from TCRdb's copy, which holds only in-frame ones; the method was immunoSEQ multiplex PCR. In the table there are 110,000 to 150,000 clones, about two thirds of which are singletons. CDR1 and CDR2 (germline): MGHRA, YSYEKL. V lost 3 bases to trimming and J lost 0 bases, with 11 bases between them. The CDR3 is 16 residues long. Sequencing was performed on PBMCs. This clonotype was sampled from a woman in her sixties in good health and CMV-seropositive. The chain employs TRBV4-1 and TRBJ1-4; D call uncertain. CDR3 DNA: TGCGCCAGCAGCCACGGTAGAACGGCAACTAATGAAAAACTGTTTTTT. It encodes CASSHGRTATNEKLFF.